This TCR beta chain appears in the sequencing data of a study of T cell changes during pregnancy in multiple sclerosis. In germline, CDR1 is SGDLS, CDR2 YYNGEE. The CDR3 covers 14 residues. Trimming took 7 bases from V and 3 from J; bases not matched to a gene: 9. Libraries were prepared by immunoSEQ multiplex PCR; TCRdb keeps only in-frame clonotypes and omits some of them. This table has around 95,000 clones, approximately 93% appearing once. This clonotype originated in a female donor in good health, enrolled as a control in a pregnancy study. This chain joins TRBV9 and TRBJ2-5; 7 bases are shared with TRBD1. Sequences were derived from peripheral blood, sampled after pregnancy. Here the CDR3 reads CASSPWTGKETQYF. The CDR3 DNA reads as TGTGCCAGCTCCCCCTGGACAGGAAAAGAGACCCAGTACTTC.